A single sample gave rise to the 2 T cell receptor beta chains below, sequenced in a study of CD8 T cells in Susac syndrome. RNA in amounts of 0.5 to 1 ug was reverse transcribed with random hexamers. Each CDR3 protein is one row after TCRdb ran MiXCR on the immunoSEQ multiplex PCR reads. The sample has tens of thousands of distinct CDR3 sequences, 93% seen once. Sequenced input: CD8+ T cells from PBMCs. The receptors come from a human donor with Susac syndrome.

The chain carries TRBV3-1 and TRBJ2-7, with 7 bases lining up with TRBD1. The CDR3 length is 16 residues. With 1 base clipped from V and 6 bases from J, the junction kept 12 bases outside the gene matches. CDR1 and CDR2 from the germline V gene are LGHDT and YNNKEL (reference sequence). CDR3 amino acids: CASSQVSTGAPVEQYF. CDR3 DNA sequence: TGTGCCAGCAGCCAAGTTAGCACAGGGGCTCCCGTCGAGCAGTACTTC.

The chain uses TRBV10-3 and TRBJ2-5; TRBD1 is a possible D gene (5 bases). This CDR3 has 13 residues. The V and J ends lost 0 bases and 5 bases respectively, with 7 bases between them. Germline lookup yields CDR1 ENHRY and CDR2 SYGVKD. CDR3 amino acids: CAISESQGETQYF. For the CDR3, the DNA is TGTGCCATCAGTGAGTCGCAGGGTGAGACCCAGTACTTC.